These 19 T cell receptor beta chains were all obtained from the same sample, sequenced in a study of identical twins (dated by TCRdb to 2016 to 2018). The library was prepared using 5' RACE. The run used an Illumina HiSeq 2000. TCRdb handled the public reads itself, with Q25 trimming in fastp and clone calling in MiXCR, and kept productive beta chains. Rows with a matching CDR3 protein are joined into one entry that keeps the most common DNA and genes. The sample table records approximately 1.8 million distinct CDR3 sequences; under 35% of these occur just once. The leading ten clones occupy about 0.25% of the sample. Sequences were obtained from cord blood. The receptor source for this set is a newborn girl in good health.

This chain connects TRBV27 to TRBJ1-1; 8 positions match TRBD1. Trimming took 6 bases from V and 3 from J; bases not matched to a gene: 6. The CDR3 extends over 14 amino acids. Germline CDR1 and CDR2: MNHEY and SMNVEV (reference sequence). The CDR3 DNA follows: TGTGCCAGCAGGCCCAGACAGGGGTACACTGAAGCTTTCTTT. This codes for CASRPRQGYTEAFF.

This clonotype was counted at least ten times. The V gene is TRBV5-1, the J gene TRBJ2-7, with D unresolved. CDR1 and CDR2 from the germline V gene are SGHRS and YFSETQ. This CDR3 spans 17 amino acids. V was shortened by 1 base and J by 0 bases, with 17 bases between the two germline ends. The CDR3 loop reads CASSLYTQDYRSYEQYF. In nucleotides, the CDR3 is TGCGCCAGCAGCTTGTATACCCAGGATTATCGCTCCTACGAGCAGTACTTC.

This clonotype was seen a handful of times. The J gene is TRBJ1-2, the V gene TRBV5-1, with a possible D match to TRBD1 (5 bases). The germline V gene encodes CDR1 SGHRS and CDR2 YFSETQ. The CDR3 is made up of 16 amino acids. V was clipped by 2 bases and J by 2 bases, with 16 bases between them. CDR3 region: CASSFSRDPENYGYTF. CDR3 DNA sequence: TGCGCCAGCAGCTTCTCCAGGGACCCCGAGAACTATGGCTACACCTTC.

This clonotype was seen at least ten times. J is TRBJ2-7 and V is TRBV20-1, with D possibly being TRBD1 or TRBD2 (6 bases each). V dropped 1 base and J dropped 0 bases, with 13 bases sitting between them. Per germline, CDR1 DFQATT and CDR2 SNEGSKA (reference sequence). The CDR3 spans 15 residues. DNA of the CDR3: TGCAGTGCTAGAGCTCAGGGGACTTTCTCCTACGAGCAGTACTTC. Amino acids: CSARAQGTFSYEQYF.

As for this clonotype: A much larger clone lies a single base off, so this may be a read error. The chain has TRBV5-1 and TRBJ2-1; D not certain. CDR3 length: 12 residues. Germline V gene data show CDR1 as SGHRS and CDR2 as YFSETQ. Trimming stripped 3 bases from V and 9 bases from J, with 10 bases between. In DNA form, the CDR3 reads TGCGCCAGCAGCTCGCTAGACATTGAGCAGTTCTTC. Protein: CASSSLDIEQFF. Together with reference TRBV5-1 and TRBJ2-1, the CDR3 gives the full variable domain: KAGVTQTPRYLIKTRGQQVTLSCSPISGHRSVSWYQQTPGQGLQFLFEYFSETQRNKGNFPGRFSGRQFSNSRSEMNVSTLELGDSALYLCASSSLDIEQFFGPGTRLTVL.

This clonotype has only a few counts. The chain employs TRBV5-1 and TRBJ2-1, with 8 positions matching TRBD1. CDR1 and CDR2 (germline): SGHRS, YFSETQ. The CDR3 is 14 residues long. Germline trimming cut 4 bases from V and 5 bases from J; bases unmatched to any gene: 5. DNA of the CDR3: TGCGCCAGCAGCCTCCGGGACAGGAACAATGAGCAGTTCTTC. Translated: CASSLRDRNNEQFF.

This clonotype was detected only a few times. Here the CDR3 reads CASGFGLKVGTCQPQHF. The CDR3 DNA reads as TGTGCTAGTGGTTTTGGTCTTAAAGTCGGGACATGCCAGCCCCAGCATTTT. J is TRBJ1-5 and V is TRBV12-5, with D possibly being TRBD1 (6 bases). Deletions cut 3 bases from V and 7 bases from J, with 22 bases between. There are 17 residues in the CDR3. CDR1 LGHNT and CDR2 FRNRAP come from the germline V gene.

The chain couples TRBV15 to TRBJ1-1; tentative D call: TRBD1 (6 bases). Germline V gene data show CDR1 as LNHNV and CDR2 as YYDKDF (reference sequence). The length of the CDR3 is 15 residues. V was shortened by 4 bases and J by 7 bases, with 19 bases between the two germline ends. The CDR3 DNA reads TGTGCCACCAGCAAAGGGGGGTGGACAGTGAGTGAAGCTTTCTTT. It encodes CATSKGGWTVSEAFF.

This clonotype has only a few counts. The rearrangement joins TRBV5-1 to TRBJ2-7; 8 bases align to TRBD2. The J segment lost 1 base and the V segment lost 4 bases, leaving 7 bases of the junction unmatched. The CDR3 extends over 15 amino acids. Germline-derived CDR1 and CDR2 are SGHRS and YFSETQ. CDR3 loop: CASSREREFSYEQYF. The CDR3 nucleotides are TGCGCCAGCAGCCGGGAGCGGGAGTTTTCCTACGAGCAGTACTTC.

The chain couples TRBV4-1 to TRBJ2-7, with unresolved D. Trimming stripped 2 bases from V and 1 base from J, with 9 bases between. The germline CDR1 and CDR2 sequences are MGHRA and YSYEKL. CDR3 length equals 14 residues. CDR3 residues: CASSQLGVSYEQYF. The DNA of the CDR3 is TGCGCCAGCAGCCAACTTGGAGTATCCTACGAGCAGTACTTC.

The rearrangement uses TRBV4-2 and TRBJ2-7; 8 bases agree with TRBD1. With V trimmed by 1 base and J by 4 bases, 6 bases remained unmatched. Per the germline V gene, CDR1 is LGHNA and CDR2 is YNFKEQ. The CDR3 totals 15 residues. CDR3 coding DNA: TGTGCCAGCAGCCAAGTTAAGACAGGGGCTTACGAGCAGTACTTC. As protein: CASSQVKTGAYEQYF.

Remarks on this clonotype: Possible read error: a much larger clone is one base away. This chain joins TRBV20-1 and TRBJ2-7; a weak D match, TRBD2 (5 bases). The CDR3 is 13 residues long. Between the trimmed V and J ends, which lost 5 bases and 0 bases, there was a span of 11 bases. CDR1 is DFQATT and CDR2 is SNEGSKA in the germline V gene (reference sequence). This CDR3 reads CSAGVAYSYEQYF. The CDR3 DNA reads as TGCAGTGCTGGAGTAGCGTACTCCTACGAGCAGTACTTC.

The chain recombines TRBV5-1 with TRBJ2-3; 12 bases are a match to TRBD2. CDR3 size: 20 residues. J lost 0 bases, V lost 5 bases, and 16 bases had no gene match. CDR1 is SGHRS, CDR2 YFSETQ, per germline. The CDR3 sequence: CASSNPTSGSGVPSTDTQYF. The CDR3 coding sequence is TGCGCCAGCAGTAACCCGACTAGCGGGAGCGGGGTTCCTAGCACAGATACGCAGTATTTT. The full variable domain, its missing parts supplied by reference TRBV5-1 and TRBJ2-3, is KAGVTQTPRYLIKTRGQQVTLSCSPISGHRSVSWYQQTPGQGLQFLFEYFSETQRNKGNFPGRFSGRQFSNSRSEMNVSTLELGDSALYLCASSNPTSGSGVPSTDTQYFGPGTRLTVL.

This clonotype was counted ten times or more. The rearrangement uses TRBV29-1 and TRBJ2-3; the D gene is possibly TRBD2 (6 bases). This CDR3 spans 13 amino acids. Germline V gene data show CDR1 as SQVTM and CDR2 as ANQGSEA. The CDR3, as DNA: TGCAGTTCCGGACGGGGGATCCCAGATACGCAGTATTTT. Amino acid sequence: CSSGRGIPDTQYF.

The rearrangement uses TRBV27 and TRBJ1-4; D is possibly TRBD1 (5 bases). Trimming pared 5 bases from V and 6 bases from J, leaving 19 bases between. The CDR3 covers 16 residues. Germline V gene sequence: CDR1 MNHEY, CDR2 SMNVEV (reference sequence). The CDR3 loop is CASSPPPGTAHEKLFF. In nucleotides, the CDR3 is TGTGCCAGCAGTCCCCCGCCCGGGACCGCACATGAAAAACTGTTTTTT.

As to this clonotype: This may come from a read error, since a much larger clone is one base off. The chain carries TRBV29-1 and TRBJ2-3; perhaps D is TRBD1 or TRBD2 (5 bases each). Germline values: CDR1 SQVTM, CDR2 ANQGSEA. The CDR3 sequence is 14 residues long. In nucleotides, the CDR3 is TGCAGCGTTGTGGGGCCTAGCCAGAGAGATACGCGGTATTTT. It codes for CSVVGPSQRDTRYF.

The V and J genes are TRBV11-2 and TRBJ2-7; 11 bases line up with TRBD2. Germline assignment: CDR1 SGHAT and CDR2 FQNNGV. Trimming at V came to 5 bases and at J to 0 bases, leaving 3 bases not matched to a gene. The CDR3 contains 15 residues. In nucleotides, the CDR3 is TGTGCCAGCAGCGTAACTAGCGGGGGCTCCTACGAGCAGTACTTC. Its protein is CASSVTSGGSYEQYF.

V and J are TRBV6-2 or TRBV6-3 and TRBJ1-4; no firm D call. V lost 6 bases and J 3 bases, leaving 11 bases between the germline ends. Germline V gives CDR1 MNHEY, CDR2 SVGEGT. The CDR3 totals 14 residues. The CDR3 loop reads CASRTGRSNEKLFF. The DNA for the CDR3 is TGTGCCAGCAGGACTGGACGGTCTAATGAAAAACTGTTTTTT.

This chain connects TRBV29-1 to TRBJ1-1; D remains ambiguous. Germline V CDR1 and CDR2: SQVTM, ANQGSEA. V lost 3 bases and J 10 bases, leaving 21 bases between the germline ends. The CDR3 is 14 amino acids. CDR3 sequence reads: CSVDTPRRAWGAFF. CDR3 in DNA: TGCAGCGTTGACACCCCGAGGAGGGCCTGGGGAGCTTTCTTT.